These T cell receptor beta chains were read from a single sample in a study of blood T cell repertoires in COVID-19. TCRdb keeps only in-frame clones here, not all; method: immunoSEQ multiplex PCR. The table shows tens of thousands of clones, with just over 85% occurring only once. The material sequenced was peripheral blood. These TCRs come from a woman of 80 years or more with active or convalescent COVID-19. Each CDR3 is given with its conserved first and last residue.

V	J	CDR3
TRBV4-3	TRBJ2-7	CASSQAPAGGDWYEQYF
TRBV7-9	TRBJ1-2	CASSPTGNYGYTF
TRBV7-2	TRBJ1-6	CASSTPGTGSSPLHF
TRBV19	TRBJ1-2	CASSPDSGNYGYTF
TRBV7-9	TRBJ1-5	CASSLGQGVGNQPQHF
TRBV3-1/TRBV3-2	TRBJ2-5	CASSLQGLLETQYF
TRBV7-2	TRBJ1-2	CASSPPARDIDGYTF
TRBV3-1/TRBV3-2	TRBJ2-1	CASSLRGYNEQFF
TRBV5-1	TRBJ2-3	CASSSTGPDTQYF
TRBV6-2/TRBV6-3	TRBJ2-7	CASSYSQGIYEQYF
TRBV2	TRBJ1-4	CASSEERSHQKLFF
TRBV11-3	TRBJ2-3	CASSLGASGSGTDTQYF
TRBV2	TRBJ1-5	CASSRDSGSNQPQHF
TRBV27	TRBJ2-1	CASSSPRGTGSEQFF
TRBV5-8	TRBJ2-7	CASSLTGPYEQYF
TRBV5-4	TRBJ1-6	CASGRQGEANSPLHF
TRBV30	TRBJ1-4	CAWSTGTLGKLFF
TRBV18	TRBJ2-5	CASSTAHSSGGTQETQYF